This T cell receptor (beta chain) was sequenced for a study of blood T cell repertoires in COVID-19. Overall study context: COVID-19 samples, acute and convalescent, were from the United States, Italy and Spain. Nucleic acid was either cDNA or gDNA, and it came from T cells, B-cell-depleted T cells, or PBMCs.

The CDR3 runs to 14 residues. The V gene lost 3 bases and the J gene lost 0 bases, with 5 bases spanning the gap. The V gene's germline CDR1 is MGHDK and CDR2 SYGVNS. As handled by the study authors: For nucleated cells, counts were estimated from reference gene primer amplification. Assay: immunoSEQ multiplex PCR; the TCRdb copy retains only in-frame clones and omits some. V, J and clone size derive from that table, while D and trimming were established from the DNA sequence. The data hold 130,000 or so clones, with approximately 90% observed a single time. The chain links TRBV25-1 to TRBJ1-4; D remains ambiguous. Sequencing used peripheral blood. The receptor comes from a man between 40 and 49 years old with acute or convalescent COVID-19. CDR3 in amino acids: CASSETTTNEKLFF. The CDR3 coding sequence is TGTGCCAGCAGTGAGACAACAACTAATGAAAAACTGTTTTTT.